Following are 7 T cell receptor beta chains from one sample sequenced in a study of OX40 agonist ivuxolimab in advanced cancers. TCRdb's copy holds only in-frame clones and misses some; the assay was immunoSEQ multiplex PCR. The data hold some 60,000 clones, with approximately 80% observed a single time. Sample: CD4+ or CD8+ T cells sorted from blood, taken in a trial of the OX40 agonist ivuxolimab. The receptors here all came from an adult with an advanced solid tumor such as melanoma, head and neck, liver or kidney cancer.

The rearrangement joins TRBV19 to TRBJ2-2; 11 nucleotides line up with TRBD2. CDR1 and CDR2 (germline): LNHDA, SQIVND (reference sequence). This CDR3 region has 17 residues. V was pared by 6 bases and J by 3 bases, with 9 bases of the junction left unmatched. The CDR3 DNA is TGTGCCAGTAGCGGGGGGAGGACTAGCGGGTACACCGGGGAGCTGTTTTTT. As protein: CASSGGRTSGYTGELFF.

CDR3 sequence: CASSLVLRQGAGLYNEQFF. CDR3 coding DNA: TGTGCCAGCAGCTTAGTTCTCCGACAGGGGGCTGGGCTATACAATGAGCAGTTCTTC. V usage is TRBV7-6 and J usage is TRBJ2-1, with TRBD1 identical over 10 bases. V was clipped by 1 base and J by 4 bases; unmatched bases: 13. From germline, CDR1 is SGHVS and CDR2 FNYEAQ. The CDR3 runs 19 residues.

The V call is TRBV6-1, the J call TRBJ1-1; D uncertain. Trimming stripped 3 bases from V and 3 bases from J, with 8 bases between. The CDR3 spans 13 residues. Germline V lookup: CDR1 MNHNS, CDR2 SASEGT. The CDR3 sequence: CASSEREDTEAFF. Written as DNA, the CDR3 is TGTGCCAGCAGTGAGAGGGAGGACACTGAAGCTTTCTTT.

V and J are TRBV5-5 and TRBJ2-7, with TRBD2 matching 10 bases. V was pared by 2 bases and J by 7 bases, with 9 bases of the junction left unmatched. There are 15 residues in the CDR3. Germline CDR1 is SGHKS and CDR2 is YYEKEE (reference sequence). In DNA form, the CDR3 reads TGTGCCAGCAGCTTATCAGCGGGAGGGCCGGGGGAGCAGTACGTC. Translating gives CASSLSAGGPGEQYV.

The V call is TRBV25-1, the J call TRBJ2-7, with 7 bases identical to TRBD2. The germline V gene has CDR1 MGHDK and CDR2 SYGVNS. Unmatched junction bases numbered 10, after V lost 5 bases and J lost 6 bases. The CDR3 is 14 residues long. The CDR3 nucleotides read TGTGCCAGCAGTTACTCGGGGGGAAAGGGCGAGCAGTACTTC. It translates to CASSYSGGKGEQYF.

This clone was counted a few times. CDR3 sequence reads: CASSLTQGAPLHF. CDR3 sequence (DNA): TGTGCCAGCAGCTTGACACAGGGGGCTCCCCTCCACTTT. The chain combines TRBV7-9 with TRBJ1-6; 9 bases match TRBD1. Per the germline V gene, CDR1 is SEHNR and CDR2 is FQNEAQ (reference sequence). Trimming took 3 bases from V and 13 from J; bases not matched to a gene: 4. This CDR3 spans 13 amino acids.

The rearrangement joins TRBV18 to TRBJ1-4; 7 bases map to TRBD1. V lost 4 bases to trimming and J lost 6 bases; unmatched junction nucleotides: 2. This CDR3 is 13 amino acids long. Germline loops: CDR1 KGHSH, CDR2 LQKENI. CDR3 amino acids: CASSRQGDEKLFF. The CDR3 DNA sequence: TGTGCCAGCTCACGGCAGGGGGATGAAAAACTGTTTTTT.